Described below is a single T cell receptor (beta chain) sequence and its context. Method: immunoSEQ multiplex PCR; TCRdb's copy keeps in-frame clones and lacks some. The sample records 350,000 to 500,000 clones, about 88% being singletons. CDR1 SNHLY and CDR2 FYNNEI come from the germline V gene. The CDR3 extends over 16 amino acids. With V trimmed by 6 bases and J by 1 base, 6 bases remained unmatched. This specimen belongs to a study of blood T cell repertoires in COVID-19. Participants in the exposed group had met a COVID-19 case in the 2 weeks before joining the study. This receptor was identified in a young woman who had been exposed to COVID-19. The sequenced sample consisted of PBMCs or T cells enriched from blood (not recorded which). The J gene is TRBJ1-5, the V gene TRBV2, with 10 bases lining up with TRBD1. The CDR3 DNA is TGTGCCAGCAGAGAGACAGGGGGCCAAAGCAATCAGCCCCAGCATTTT. As protein: CASRETGGQSNQPQHF.